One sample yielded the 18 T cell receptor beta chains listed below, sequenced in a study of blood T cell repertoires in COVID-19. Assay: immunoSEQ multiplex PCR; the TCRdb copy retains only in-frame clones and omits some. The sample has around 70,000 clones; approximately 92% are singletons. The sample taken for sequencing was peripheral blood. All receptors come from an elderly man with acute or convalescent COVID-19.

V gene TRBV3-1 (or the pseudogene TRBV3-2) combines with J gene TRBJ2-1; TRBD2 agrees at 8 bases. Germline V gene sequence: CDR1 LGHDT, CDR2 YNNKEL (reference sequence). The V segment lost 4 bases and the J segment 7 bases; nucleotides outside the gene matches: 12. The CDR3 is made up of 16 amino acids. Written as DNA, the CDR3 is TGTGCCAGCAGCCCCCCAGGCAGCGGGAGAGGAAATGAGCAGTTCTTC. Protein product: CASSPPGSGRGNEQFF.

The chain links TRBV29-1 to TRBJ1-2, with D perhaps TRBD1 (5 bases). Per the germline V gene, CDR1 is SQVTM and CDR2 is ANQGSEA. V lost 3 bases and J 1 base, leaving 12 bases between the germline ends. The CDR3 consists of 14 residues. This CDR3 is CSVDRDGVNYGYTF. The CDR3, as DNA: TGCAGCGTTGACAGGGATGGGGTTAACTATGGCTACACCTTC.

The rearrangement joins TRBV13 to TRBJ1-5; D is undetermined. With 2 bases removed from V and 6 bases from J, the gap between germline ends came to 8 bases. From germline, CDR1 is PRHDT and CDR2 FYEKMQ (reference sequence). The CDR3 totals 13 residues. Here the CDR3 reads CASSLTRGQPQHF. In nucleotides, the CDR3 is TGTGCCAGCAGCTTAACCCGGGGTCAGCCCCAGCATTTT.

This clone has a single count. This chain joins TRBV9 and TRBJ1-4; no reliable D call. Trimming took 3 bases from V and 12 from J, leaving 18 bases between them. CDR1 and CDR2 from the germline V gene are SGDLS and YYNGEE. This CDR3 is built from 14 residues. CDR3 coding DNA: TGTGCCAGCAGCGCCCTTGTAGATAGAACAGAACTGTTTTTT. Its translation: CASSALVDRTELFF.

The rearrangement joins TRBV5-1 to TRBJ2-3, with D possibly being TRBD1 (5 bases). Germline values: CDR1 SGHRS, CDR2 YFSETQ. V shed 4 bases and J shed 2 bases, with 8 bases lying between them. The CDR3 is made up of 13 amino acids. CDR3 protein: CASSGAPTDTQYF. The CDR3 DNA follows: TGCGCCAGCAGCGGGGCTCCCACAGATACGCAGTATTTT.

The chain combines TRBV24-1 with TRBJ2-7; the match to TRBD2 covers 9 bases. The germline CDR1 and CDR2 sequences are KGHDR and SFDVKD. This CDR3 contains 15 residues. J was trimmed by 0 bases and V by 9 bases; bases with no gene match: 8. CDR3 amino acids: CATAAGGRSSYEQYF. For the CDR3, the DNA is TGTGCCACCGCAGCGGGGGGACGGAGCTCCTACGAGCAGTACTTC.

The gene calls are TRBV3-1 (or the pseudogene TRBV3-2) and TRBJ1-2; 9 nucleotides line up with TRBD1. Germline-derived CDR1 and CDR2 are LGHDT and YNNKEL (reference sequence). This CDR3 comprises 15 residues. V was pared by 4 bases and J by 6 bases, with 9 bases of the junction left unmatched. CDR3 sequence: CASSRGDREGHGYTF. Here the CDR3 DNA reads TGTGCCAGCAGCCGAGGGGACAGGGAGGGCCATGGCTACACCTTC.

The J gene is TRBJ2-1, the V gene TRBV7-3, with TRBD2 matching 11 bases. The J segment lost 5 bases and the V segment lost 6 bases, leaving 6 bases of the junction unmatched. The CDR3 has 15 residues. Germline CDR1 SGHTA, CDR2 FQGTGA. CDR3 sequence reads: CASSQTSGTNNEQFF. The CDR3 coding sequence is TGTGCCAGCAGTCAGACTAGCGGGACTAACAATGAGCAGTTCTTC. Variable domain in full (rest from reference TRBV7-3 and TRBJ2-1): GAGVSQTPSNKVTEKGKYVELRCDPISGHTALYWYRQSLGQGPEFLIYFQGTGAADDSGLPNDRFFAVRPEGSVSTLKIQRTERGDSAVYLCASSQTSGTNNEQFFGPGTRLTVL.

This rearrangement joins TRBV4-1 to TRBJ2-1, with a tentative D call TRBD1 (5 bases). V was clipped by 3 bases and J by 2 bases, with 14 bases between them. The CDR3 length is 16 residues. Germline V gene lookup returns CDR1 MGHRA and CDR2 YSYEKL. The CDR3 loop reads CASSQGTRDPYNEQFF. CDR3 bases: TGCGCCAGCAGCCAGGGCACCAGGGATCCCTACAATGAGCAGTTCTTC.

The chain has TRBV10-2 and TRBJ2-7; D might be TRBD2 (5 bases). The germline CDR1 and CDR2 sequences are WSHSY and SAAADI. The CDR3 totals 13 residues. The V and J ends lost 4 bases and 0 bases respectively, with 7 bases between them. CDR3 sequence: CASSGTDSYEQYF. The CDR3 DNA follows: TGCGCCAGCAGTGGGACTGACTCCTACGAGCAGTACTTC.

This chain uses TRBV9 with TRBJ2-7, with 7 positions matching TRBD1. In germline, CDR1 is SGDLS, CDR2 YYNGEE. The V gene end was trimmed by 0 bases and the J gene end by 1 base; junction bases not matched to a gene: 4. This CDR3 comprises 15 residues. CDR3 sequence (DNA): TGTGCCAGCAGCGTAGCACAGGGGCCATCCTACGAGCAGTACTTC. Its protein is CASSVAQGPSYEQYF.

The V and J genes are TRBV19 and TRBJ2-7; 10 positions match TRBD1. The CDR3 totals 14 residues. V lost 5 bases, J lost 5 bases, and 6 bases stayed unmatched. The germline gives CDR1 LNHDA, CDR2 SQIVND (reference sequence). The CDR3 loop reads CASSSRDRGDEQYF. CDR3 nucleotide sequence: TGTGCCAGTAGTTCCCGGGACAGGGGCGACGAGCAGTACTTC.

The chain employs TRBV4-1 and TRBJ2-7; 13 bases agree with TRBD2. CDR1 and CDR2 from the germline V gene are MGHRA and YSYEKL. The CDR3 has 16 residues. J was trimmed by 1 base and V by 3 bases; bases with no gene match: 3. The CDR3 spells CASSQLGLAGSYEQYF. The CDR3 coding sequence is TGCGCCAGCAGCCAGCTGGGACTAGCGGGGTCCTACGAGCAGTACTTC.

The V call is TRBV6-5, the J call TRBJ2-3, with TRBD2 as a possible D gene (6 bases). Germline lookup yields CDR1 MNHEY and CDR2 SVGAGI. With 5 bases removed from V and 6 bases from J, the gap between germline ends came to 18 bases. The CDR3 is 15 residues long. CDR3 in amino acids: CASSPTSSWGDTQYF. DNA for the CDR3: TGTGCCAGCAGTCCTACTAGCTCCTGGGGGGATACGCAGTATTTT.

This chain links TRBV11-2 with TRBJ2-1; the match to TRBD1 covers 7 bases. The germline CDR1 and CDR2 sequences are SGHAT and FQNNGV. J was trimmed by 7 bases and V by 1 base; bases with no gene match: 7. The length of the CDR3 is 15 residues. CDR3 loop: CASSLGTGVINEQFF. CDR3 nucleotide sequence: TGTGCCAGCAGCTTAGGCACAGGGGTGATAAATGAGCAGTTCTTC.

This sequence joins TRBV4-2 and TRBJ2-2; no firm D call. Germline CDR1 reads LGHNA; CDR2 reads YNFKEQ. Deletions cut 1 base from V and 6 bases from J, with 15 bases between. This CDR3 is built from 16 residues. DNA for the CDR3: TGTGCCAGCAGCCAAGTGATGGGCCGCCAGTCCGGGGAGCTGTTTTTT. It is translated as CASSQVMGRQSGELFF.

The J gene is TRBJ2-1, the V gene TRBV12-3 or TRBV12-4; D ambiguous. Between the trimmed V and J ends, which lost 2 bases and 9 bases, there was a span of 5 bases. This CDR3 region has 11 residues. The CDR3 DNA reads TGTGCCAGCAGTTTAACTGGTGAGCAGTTCTTC. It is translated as CASSLTGEQFF.

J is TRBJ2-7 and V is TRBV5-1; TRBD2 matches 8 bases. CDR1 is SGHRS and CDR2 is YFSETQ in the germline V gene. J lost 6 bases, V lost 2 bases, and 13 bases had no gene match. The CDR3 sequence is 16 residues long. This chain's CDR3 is CASSFVTGGPGGEQYF. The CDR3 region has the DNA TGCGCCAGCAGCTTCGTGACGGGAGGGCCTGGAGGCGAGCAGTACTTC.